Each of the 2 T cell receptor beta chains below was sequenced from the same sample in a study of cytomegalovirus exposure and HLA in healthy donors. 13 Jbeta primers and 60 Vbeta primers were used for the PCR. Produced via immunoSEQ multiplex PCR; TCRdb's table is partial and in-frame only. This table has about 94,000 clones, 78% appearing once. The sequencing sample was made of PBMCs. Receptors originate from a woman in her sixties in good health and CMV-seronegative.

The V call is TRBV7-2, the J call TRBJ2-7; TRBD2 agrees at 8 bases. The ends lost 2 bases at V and 4 bases at J; junction bases unmatched: 4. From germline, CDR1 is SGHTA and CDR2 FQGNSA. This CDR3 region has 14 residues. The CDR3 sequence is CASSLRRGAYEQYF. CDR3 bases: TGTGCCAGCAGCTTACGGCGGGGGGCTTACGAGCAGTACTTC.

CDR3 in DNA: TGCGCCAGCAGCCTAGACAGGGATCCAACTAATGAAAAACTGTTTTTT. The encoded protein is CASSLDRDPTNEKLFF. This sequence joins TRBV4-1 and TRBJ1-4; TRBD1 matches 7 bases. CDR3 length equals 16 residues. In germline, CDR1 is MGHRA, CDR2 YSYEKL. With 4 bases clipped from V and 0 bases from J, the junction kept 5 bases outside the gene matches.